These T cell receptor beta chains were read from a single sample in a study of blood T cell repertoires in COVID-19. Assay: immunoSEQ multiplex PCR; the TCRdb copy retains only in-frame clones and omits some. The data hold 200,000 to 250,000 clones, with around 84% observed a single time. The sequencing sample was made of peripheral blood. Receptors were obtained from a man aged 45-65 years who had recovered from COVID-19. Each CDR3 is given with its conserved first and last residue. A D gene is named only where the DNA matches it firmly. The size field is filled for only some rows; it gives once, few, many or a size class.

abundance	j_gene	v_gene	d_gene	CDR3nt	CDR3aa
.	TRBJ2-1	TRBV20-1	.	TGCAGTGCTAGTCACCTAGCCGGCGGTGCGGGGTACAATGAGCAGTTCTTC	CSASHLAGGAGYNEQFF
.	TRBJ1-5	TRBV19	TRBD1	TGTGCCAGTATTGAGCCCGGGACAGGGCAACGAGCCCAGCATTTT	CASIEPGTGQRAQHF
once	TRBJ1-2	TRBV6-5	.	TGTGCCAGCAGTTACGGAACAGGGAGCAGTGGCTACACCTTC	CASSYGTGSSGYTF
.	TRBJ1-4	TRBV28	TRBD1	TGTGCCAGCAGTCCCACAGGGGGGCGTGGGGAAAAACTGTTTTTT	CASSPTGGRGEKLFF
.	TRBJ2-3	TRBV6-6	.	TGTGCCAGCAGTTACCTAGGGAGGCCTCCCACAGATACGCAGTATTTT	CASSYLGRPPTDTQYF
.	TRBJ2-1	TRBV30	TRBD1	TGTGCCTGGAGTGTAATAGGGACAGGGCGCAATGAGCAGTTCTTC	CAWSVIGTGRNEQFF
.	TRBJ2-3	TRBV18	.	TGTGCCAGCTCATCCTCAGGGGCAGGGGCAGATACGCAGTATTTT	CASSSSGAGADTQYF
once	TRBJ1-5	TRBV7-8	.	TGTGCCAGCAGCTTAGCGGTCGGGCAGCCCCAGCATTTT	CASSLAVGQPQHF
once	TRBJ2-2	TRBV5-1	.	TGCGCCAGCAGCCAGGGTGACACCGGGGAGCTGTTTTTT	CASSQGDTGELFF
.	TRBJ2-5	TRBV18	TRBD1	TGTGCCAGCTCACCAAACAGGGGAGAGGAGACCCAGTACTTC	CASSPNRGEETQYF
.	TRBJ1-2	TRBV18	.	TGTGCCAGCTCACCACCTCGGCAGGGGCACTATGGCTACACCTTC	CASSPPRQGHYGYTF
.	TRBJ1-1	TRBV7-8	.	TGTGCCAGCAGCTTTATTACGCTGTGGGACAAGTACACTGAAGCTTTCTTT	CASSFITLWDKYTEAFF
.	TRBJ1-2	TRBV5-1	.	TGCGCCAGCAGCTTGGAAAGTCGAGTAGCTAACTATGGCTACACCTTC	CASSLESRVANYGYTF
.	TRBJ1-6	TRBV6-5	.	TGTGCCAGCAAAATCGAGGGAGCACCCCTCCACTTT	CASKIEGAPLHF
few	TRBJ2-3	TRBV10-3	TRBD1	TGTGCCACCATGAACGACCGGGACAGGACAGATACGCAGTATTTT	CATMNDRDRTDTQYF
.	TRBJ2-7	TRBV14	.	TGTGCCAGCAGCCACGAACTGGTCGATTACGAGCAGTACTTC	CASSHELVDYEQYF
.	TRBJ2-1	TRBV6-5	.	TGTGCCAGCAGTTACCTCCGGGGATGGGATGAGCAGTTCTTC	CASSYLRGWDEQFF
.	TRBJ2-7	TRBV2	.	TGTGCCAGCAGTTACACCTACGAGCAGTACTTC	CASSYTYEQYF
.	TRBJ2-7	TRBV7-9	.	TGTGCCAGCAGCCCCCTATCCTACGAGCAGTACTTC	CASSPLSYEQYF
few	TRBJ1-1	TRBV2	TRBD1	TGTGCCAGCAGCACCGGGACAGGGGGCGGAAGGACTGAAGCTTTCTTT	CASSTGTGGGRTEAFF
.	TRBJ2-3	TRBV2	.	TGTGCCAGCAGTGACGGGGTCCCTTTGTATACGCAGTATTTT	CASSDGVPLYTQYF
.	TRBJ2-7	TRBV2	TRBD2	TGTGCCAGCAGTGAAGCGCTAAGCGGGAGGGGCTCTCGTACCCCATACGAGCAGTACTTC	CASSEALSGRGSRTPYEQYF
.	TRBJ1-5	TRBV28	.	TGTGCCAGCAGTTTATTCAGGGAAGGCAATCAGCCCCAGCATTTT	CASSLFREGNQPQHF
.	TRBJ1-4	TRBV27	.	TGTGCCAGCAGTCCAATCCTTCGGGGGTGGTCTAATGAAAAACTGTTTTTT	CASSPILRGWSNEKLFF
.	TRBJ1-5	TRBV10-2	TRBD1	TGCGCCAGCAGTCCCGAAAACAGGGGGCAATTGGGCAATCAGCCCCAGCATTTT	CASSPENRGQLGNQPQHF
many	TRBJ1-6	TRBV18	TRBD1	TGTGCCAGCTCACCCGACAGGGAGAATTCACCCCTCCACTTT	CASSPDRENSPLHF
few	TRBJ2-2	TRBV6-5	TRBD1	TGTGCCAGCTCGACAGGGACGAACACCGGGGAGCTGTTTTTT	CASSTGTNTGELFF
.	TRBJ2-7	TRBV24-1	.	TGTGCCACCAGTGATTCAACCGGACAGTTCTACGAGCAGTACTTC	CATSDSTGQFYEQYF
.	TRBJ2-5	TRBV4-2	TRBD2	TGTGCCAGCAGCCAAGTTGCGGGAGGCGCCCGGGAGACCCAGTACTTC	CASSQVAGGARETQYF
.	TRBJ1-6	TRBV7-2	TRBD1	TGTGCCAGCAGCAAGACCGGGACAGTTAATTCACCCCTCCACTTT	CASSKTGTVNSPLHF
once	TRBJ1-5	TRBV28	.	TGTGCCAGCAGTTTATGGGGGGGAGAAAATCAGCCCCAGCATTTT	CASSLWGGENQPQHF
.	TRBJ1-2	TRBV12-3/TRBV12-4	.	TGTGCCAGCGGCCTAGGGGGTAGGGGCTACACCTTC	CASGLGGRGYTF
.	TRBJ2-5	TRBV29-1	TRBD1	TGCAGCGTTGAAGATGGGGGACAGCAAGAGACCCAGTACTTC	CSVEDGGQQETQYF
few	TRBJ1-5	TRBV6-1	TRBD1	TGTGCCAGCAGTGAGATGGACAGGGTAAATTTTAATCAGCCCCAGCATTTT	CASSEMDRVNFNQPQHF
.	TRBJ2-7	TRBV11-1	TRBD1	TGTGCCAGCAGCTTGGGACAGGCCTCCTACGAGCAGTACTTC	CASSLGQASYEQYF
once	TRBJ1-1	TRBV28	TRBD1	TGTGCCAGCAGTTTTTGGGGACAGAGCCTTGGGAACACTGAAGCTTTCTTT	CASSFWGQSLGNTEAFF
.	TRBJ1-2	TRBV24-1	TRBD1	TGTGCCACCAGTGAACACGGGACCGTGCCGGGGGACAGGGCGTCTAGTGGCTACACCTTC	CATSEHGTVPGDRASSGYTF
.	TRBJ2-3	TRBV5-1	.	TGCGCCAGCAGCTTGGTCGCAGGACTTCCAGATACGCAGTATTTT	CASSLVAGLPDTQYF
.	TRBJ2-5	TRBV7-9	.	TGTGCCAGCAACTCTCTCACAGACCCCCTTAATCAAGAGACCCAGTACTTC	CASNSLTDPLNQETQYF
.	TRBJ2-7	TRBV7-2	.	TGTGCCAGCAGCTTAGACAGATCCTACGAGCAGTACTTC	CASSLDRSYEQYF
.	TRBJ2-3	TRBV12-3/TRBV12-4	.	TGTGCCAGCAGTTTTGGCGGAGCGAATACGCAGTATTTT	CASSFGGANTQYF
.	TRBJ2-4	TRBV28	.	TGTGCCAGCAGTTTACACCAGGACAGCCAAGTTAAAAACATTCAGTACTTC	CASSLHQDSQVKNIQYF